The rows below give T cell receptor beta chains drawn from one sample of a study of cytomegalovirus exposure and HLA in healthy donors. Clones were sequenced by immunoSEQ multiplex PCR, and TCRdb holds only the in-frame ones, with some missing. The sample includes under 200,000 clones, roughly 80% of them seen just once. Source material: PBMCs. Source of these receptors: a male donor in good health and CMV-seropositive. Both conserved end residues are part of each CDR3. A D gene is named only where the DNA matches it firmly. Clone size appears in some rows only: once, few, many, or a class for an expanded clone.

J: TRBJ2-1
V: TRBV5-1
size: NA
D: TRBD2
CDR3: CASSQYKTSAYNEQFF
DNA: TGCGCCAGCAGCCAATACAAGACTAGCGCCTACAATGAGCAGTTCTTC

J: TRBJ2-1
V: TRBV18
size: NA
D: TRBD1
CDR3: CASSPGQGSNEQFF
DNA: TGTGCCAGCTCACCGGGACAGGGATCCAATGAGCAGTTCTTC

J: TRBJ2-3
V: TRBV15
size: NA
D: NA
CDR3: CATSRSRLLGTDTQYF
DNA: TGTGCCACCAGCAGGTCACGTCTACTTGGCACAGATACGCAGTATTTT

J: TRBJ2-5
V: TRBV29-1
size: NA
D: NA
CDR3: CSVGSILRSGLGETQYF
DNA: TGCAGCGTTGGCTCTATCCTGCGGAGCGGGCTTGGGGAGACCCAGTACTTC

J: TRBJ2-7
V: TRBV30
size: NA
D: TRBD2
CDR3: CAWWGRETSGNPHDEQYF
DNA: TGTGCCTGGTGGGGGAGGGAGACTAGCGGGAACCCTCACGACGAGCAGTACTTC

J: TRBJ2-3
V: TRBV5-1
size: NA
D: TRBD2
CDR3: CASSFLADGTDTQYF
DNA: TGCGCCAGCAGCTTCCTAGCGGACGGGACAGATACGCAGTATTTT

J: TRBJ2-1
V: TRBV9
size: NA
D: NA
CDR3: CASSPPRSTEGYEQFF
DNA: TGTGCCAGCAGTCCCCCTCGCAGCACCGAGGGATATGAGCAGTTCTTC

J: TRBJ2-7
V: TRBV11-2
size: NA
D: TRBD2
CDR3: CASSQPWGGSHYEQYF
DNA: TGTGCCAGCAGCCAACCTTGGGGGGGGAGCCACTACGAGCAGTACTTC

J: TRBJ1-1
V: TRBV5-1
size: few
D: TRBD1
CDR3: CASSSQGQIPAEAFF
DNA: TGCGCCAGCAGCTCCCAGGGACAGATCCCGGCTGAAGCTTTCTTT

J: TRBJ1-6
V: TRBV11-2
size: NA
D: TRBD1
CDR3: CASSFTGANSPLHF
DNA: TGTGCCAGCAGCTTTACAGGGGCGAATTCACCCCTCCACTTT

J: TRBJ2-5
V: TRBV5-1
size: NA
D: NA
CDR3: CASSRWVGSQETQYF
DNA: TGCGCCAGCAGCCGATGGGTGGGGAGCCAAGAGACCCAGTACTTC

J: TRBJ2-7
V: TRBV4-1
size: NA
D: TRBD1
CDR3: CASSQTGTGLYEQYF
DNA: TGCGCCAGCAGCCAAACCGGGACAGGGCTCTACGAGCAGTACTTC

J: TRBJ2-1
V: TRBV29-1
size: NA
D: TRBD2
CDR3: CSVRTSGTYNEQFF
DNA: TGCAGCGTGAGGACTAGCGGAACCTACAATGAGCAGTTCTTC

J: TRBJ2-1
V: TRBV5-6
size: few
D: NA
CDR3: CASSLGASSYNEQFF
DNA: TGTGCCAGCAGTTTGGGCGCGAGCTCCTACAATGAGCAGTTCTTC

J: TRBJ2-3
V: TRBV27
size: NA
D: NA
CDR3: CASSSRFEAAPDTQYF
DNA: TGTGCCAGCAGTTCCCGCTTCGAAGCGGCCCCAGATACGCAGTATTTT

J: TRBJ2-5
V: TRBV18
size: NA
D: NA
CDR3: CASSWLLGTHQETQYF
DNA: TGTGCCAGCTCATGGCTCCTCGGGACTCACCAAGAGACCCAGTACTTC

J: TRBJ2-7
V: TRBV5-1
size: NA
D: NA
CDR3: CASSLDRTTYEQYF
DNA: TGCGCCAGCAGCTTGGACAGGACTACCTACGAGCAGTACTTC

J: TRBJ2-7
V: TRBV5-1
size: NA
D: TRBD2
CDR3: CASSHRTSGSSYEQYF
DNA: TGCGCCAGCAGTCACCGGACTAGCGGGAGTTCCTACGAGCAGTACTTC

J: TRBJ2-1
V: TRBV7-9
size: NA
D: TRBD2
CDR3: CASSPGGGNEQFF
DNA: TGTGCCAGCAGCCCTGGGGGGGGCAATGAGCAGTTCTTC

J: TRBJ2-2
V: TRBV27
size: few
D: NA
CDR3: CASSLSGGVELFF
DNA: TGTGCCAGCAGTTTATCCGGGGGTGTTGAGCTGTTTTTT

J: TRBJ2-3
V: TRBV7-2
size: NA
D: TRBD2
CDR3: CASSFGLAGEDDTQYF
DNA: TGTGCCAGCAGCTTCGGACTAGCGGGAGAAGATGATACGCAGTATTTT

J: TRBJ1-4
V: TRBV6-1
size: NA
D: NA
CDR3: CASSEKWSGIEKLFF
DNA: TGTGCCAGCAGTGAAAAGTGGTCAGGGATTGAAAAACTGTTTTTT

J: TRBJ2-7
V: TRBV28
size: NA
D: NA
CDR3: CASSSPSGGSYEQYF
DNA: TGTGCCAGCAGTTCCCCCTCTGGCGGCTCCTACGAGCAGTACTTC

J: TRBJ2-1
V: TRBV5-1
size: once
D: TRBD1
CDR3: CASSSSGQVSYNEQFF
DNA: TGCGCCAGCAGCTCCTCTGGACAGGTCTCCTACAATGAGCAGTTCTTC

J: TRBJ2-3
V: TRBV11-3
size: NA
D: NA
CDR3: CASSLPSAADTQYF
DNA: TGTGCCAGCAGCTTACCCAGCGCCGCAGATACGCAGTATTTT

J: TRBJ2-1
V: TRBV6-4
size: NA
D: TRBD2
CDR3: CASRGFDSGNSEQFF
DNA: TGTGCCAGCAGGGGGTTTGATAGCGGGAACAGTGAGCAGTTCTTC